This entry concerns a single T cell receptor (beta chain). The target antigen is unknown. CDR1 LGHNA and CDR2 YSLEER come from the germline V gene. The CDR3 loop spans 18 amino acids. With V trimmed by 0 bases and J by 6 bases, 13 bases remained unmatched. This record belongs to a study of identical twins. General study findings and limits: There was an excess of low generation probability in the out-of-frame alpha sequences that twins shared.

A universal primer site was added by template switching, and unique molecular identifiers were carried by the cDNA. Using its own MiXCR run on the 5' RACE reads, TCRdb lists one record per CDR3 protein. The sample holds a few hundred thousand distinct CDR3 sequences, around 15% seen once. The data also belong to a second study, concerning yellow fever vaccine responses in identical twins.

Sequencing input: CD4+ T cells sorted from blood. The V call is TRBV4-3, the J call TRBJ2-1; 8 bases are shared with TRBD2. The sequence was obtained from a woman aged 18-29 years in good health. The CDR3 protein is CASSQDLRSGLAANEQFF. CDR3 bases: TGCGCCAGCAGCCAAGATTTGAGGTCTGGACTAGCAGCCAATGAGCAGTTCTTC.